The source of this T cell receptor (beta chain) is a study of persistence of HIV-infected CD4 T cells. This nonspecific control used anti-CD3/anti-CD28 bead stimulation of CD4+ T cells. CD4+ T cells upregulating both CD40 ligand and CD69 were sorted as responding cells. The immunoSEQ assay was version 4, run in survey mode. Template was genomic DNA at around 9.7 ng/uL, with up to about 1 ug used per sample. Clones were read by immunoSEQ multiplex PCR, and TCRdb kept only the in-frame ones, dropping some. The sample consists of around 45,000 clones, approximately 90% of them appearing once. This clone was detected once. Its antigen is still unknown. The CDR3 loop spans 15 amino acids. After removal of 2 bases from V and 5 bases from J, the junction contained 5 bases not matched to a gene. The germline V gene has CDR1 SGHRS and CDR2 YFSETQ.

The rearrangement uses TRBV5-1 and TRBJ1-4, with 8 nucleotides matching TRBD1. Material: CD4+ T cells sorted from PBMCs after roughly 20-hour stimulation, obtained from a patient who received antiretroviral therapy. The sequence derives from an adult man with HIV who was CMV-seropositive. The CDR3 DNA reads TGCGCCAGCAGCTTCGTGGGACAGGACAATGAAAAACTGTTTTTT. It specifies CASSFVGQDNEKLFF. Full variable domain (missing parts from reference TRBV5-1 and TRBJ1-4): KAGVTQTPRYLIKTRGQQVTLSCSPISGHRSVSWYQQTPGQGLQFLFEYFSETQRNKGNFPGRFSGRQFSNSRSEMNVSTLELGDSALYLCASSFVGQDNEKLFFGSGTQLSVL.